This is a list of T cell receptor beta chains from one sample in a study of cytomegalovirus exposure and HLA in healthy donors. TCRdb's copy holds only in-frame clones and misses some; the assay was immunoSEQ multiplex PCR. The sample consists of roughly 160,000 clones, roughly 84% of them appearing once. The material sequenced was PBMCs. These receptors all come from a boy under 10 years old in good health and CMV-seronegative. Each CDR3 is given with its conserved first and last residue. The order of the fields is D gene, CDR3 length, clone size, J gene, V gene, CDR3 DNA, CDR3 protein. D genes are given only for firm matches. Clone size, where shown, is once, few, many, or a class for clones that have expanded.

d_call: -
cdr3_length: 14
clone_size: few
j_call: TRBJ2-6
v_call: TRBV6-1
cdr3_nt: TGTGCCAGCAGTCCTCTCTCTGGGGCCAACGTCCTGACTTTC
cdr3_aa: CASSPLSGANVLTF

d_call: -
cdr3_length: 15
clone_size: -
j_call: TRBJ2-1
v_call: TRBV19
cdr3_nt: TGTGCCAGTAGTATTGAGTACGCCTACTGGAATGAGCAGTTCTTC
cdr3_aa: CASSIEYAYWNEQFF

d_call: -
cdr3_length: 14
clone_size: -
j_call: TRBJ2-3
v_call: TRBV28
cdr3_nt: TGTGCCAGCAGTCCCTCTGACACCACAGATACGCAGTATTTT
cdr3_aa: CASSPSDTTDTQYF

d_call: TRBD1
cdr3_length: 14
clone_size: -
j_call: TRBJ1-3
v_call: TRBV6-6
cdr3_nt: TGTGCCAGCAGGGAGACAGGGGTCGGAAACACCATATATTTT
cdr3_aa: CASRETGVGNTIYF

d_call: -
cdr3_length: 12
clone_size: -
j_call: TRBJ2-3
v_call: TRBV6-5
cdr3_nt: TGTGCCAGCAGCAGGGACTTAGATACGCAGTATTTT
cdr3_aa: CASSRDLDTQYF

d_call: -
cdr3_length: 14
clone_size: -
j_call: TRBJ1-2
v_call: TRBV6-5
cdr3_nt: TGTGCCAGCAGTTCCGGGGGGGGTCCGGGTGGCTACACCTTC
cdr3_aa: CASSSGGGPGGYTF

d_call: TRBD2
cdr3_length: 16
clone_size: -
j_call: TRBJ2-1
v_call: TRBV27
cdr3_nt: TGTGCCAGCAGTTTGATGGCGGGAGGGCCGTACAATGAGCAGTTCTTC
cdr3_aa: CASSLMAGGPYNEQFF

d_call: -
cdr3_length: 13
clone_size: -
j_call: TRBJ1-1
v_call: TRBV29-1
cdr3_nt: TGCAGCGCCCTGGGCCTGTCGCGCACTGAAGCTTTCTTT
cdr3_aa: CSALGLSRTEAFF

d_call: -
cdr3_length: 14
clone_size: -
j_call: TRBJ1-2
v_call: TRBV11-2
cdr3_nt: TGTGCCAGCAGCTACGACAGGACTAACTATGGCTACACCTTC
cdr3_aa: CASSYDRTNYGYTF

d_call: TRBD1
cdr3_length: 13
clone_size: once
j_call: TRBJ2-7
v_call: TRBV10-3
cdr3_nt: TGTGCCATCAGCGGGGACAGGGACTACGAGCAGTACTTC
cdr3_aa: CAISGDRDYEQYF

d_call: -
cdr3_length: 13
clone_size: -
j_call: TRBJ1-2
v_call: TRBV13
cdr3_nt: TGTGCCAGCAGCTTAGGCAGGGGCTATGGCTACACCTTC
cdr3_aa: CASSLGRGYGYTF